Following are 24 T cell receptor beta chains from one sample sequenced in a study of CD8 T cells in Susac syndrome. RNA, at roughly 0.45 to 1 ug, was reverse transcribed with random hexamers. TCRdb independently ran MiXCR on the immunoSEQ multiplex PCR reads; one entry per CDR3 protein. Of about 120,000 distinct CDR3 sequences in the sample, around 92% were seen once. Sequencing was carried out using CD8+ T cells from PBMCs. These receptors were obtained from a human donor in good health.

The genes are TRBV7-8 and TRBJ2-5; D may correspond to TRBD1 or TRBD2 (6 bases each). The germline CDR1 and CDR2 sequences are SGHVS and FQNEAQ. V was pared by 3 bases and J by 0 bases, with 17 bases between. The length of the CDR3 is 17 residues. CDR3 region: CASSFRGPTSNQETQYF. The CDR3 coding sequence is TGTGCCAGCAGCTTCCGGGGGCCGACAAGCAACCAAGAGACCCAGTACTTC.

The chain combines TRBV5-1 with TRBJ2-7, with 10 bases identical to TRBD2. The ends lost 3 bases at V and 6 bases at J; junction bases unmatched: 3. In germline, CDR1 is SGHRS, CDR2 YFSETQ. The CDR3 totals 13 residues. This chain's CDR3 is CASSSSGRGEQYF. The CDR3 bases are TGCGCCAGCAGCTCTAGCGGGAGAGGCGAGCAGTACTTC.

This rearrangement joins TRBV7-2 to TRBJ1-6, with unresolved D. Trimming shortened V by 2 bases and J by 7 bases, and 9 bases separated the two germline ends. Germline V gene data show CDR1 as SGHTA and CDR2 as FQGNSA. The length of the CDR3 is 14 residues. CDR3 coding DNA: TGTGCCAGCAGCTTATTAGGGATAAATTCACCCCTCCACTTT. It yields the protein CASSLLGINSPLHF. The entire variable domain, with the rest obtained from reference TRBV7-2 and TRBJ1-6, is as follows: GAGVSQSPSNKVTEKGKDVELRCDPISGHTALYWYRQSLGQGLEFLIYFQGNSAPDKSGLPSDRFSAERTGGSVSTLTIQRTQQEDSAVYLCASSLLGINSPLHFGNGTRLTVT.

The rearrangement links TRBV5-1 to TRBJ1-1; 7 bases match TRBD1. Germline lookup yields CDR1 SGHRS and CDR2 YFSETQ. The CDR3 sequence is 15 residues long. Trimming removed 4 bases from V and 6 bases from J; junction bases left unmatched: 12. DNA for the CDR3: TGCGCCAGCAGCCGCACCAGGGGGGAAGGGCCTGAAGCTTTCTTT. This gives the protein CASSRTRGEGPEAFF.

V is TRBV20-1 and J is TRBJ2-2; TRBD1 matches 9 bases. CDR1 and CDR2 from the germline V gene are DFQATT and SNEGSKA (reference sequence). The CDR3 has 17 residues. V was pared by 1 base and J by 5 bases, with 11 bases of the junction left unmatched. CDR3 amino acids: CSARVNPGTGNTGELFF. As DNA, the CDR3 is TGCAGTGCTAGAGTCAATCCCGGGACAGGGAATACCGGGGAGCTGTTTTTT.

This chain joins TRBV7-6 and TRBJ2-5; D possibly corresponds to TRBD2 (6 bases). Per the germline V gene, CDR1 is SGHVS and CDR2 is FNYEAQ. Deletions cut 10 bases from V and 2 bases from J, with 20 bases between. The CDR3 contains 15 residues. CDR3 region: CANARYGGPQETQYF. The DNA for the CDR3 is TGTGCCAACGCGAGATACGGGGGACCTCAAGAGACCCAGTACTTC.

The chain recombines TRBV20-1 with TRBJ1-5; D ambiguous. From germline, CDR1 is DFQATT and CDR2 SNEGSKA (reference sequence). The CDR3 is 14 residues long. The V end lost 5 bases, the J end lost 4 bases, and 15 bases lay between the germline ends. Written as DNA, the CDR3 is TGCAGTGCTTTAGCCGGGATGAAGAATCAGCCCCAGCATTTT. It specifies CSALAGMKNQPQHF.

This clonotype was seen only once. This sequence joins TRBV7-9 and TRBJ2-7; D uncertain. Trimming removed 5 bases from V and 2 bases from J, with 16 bases in between. This CDR3 is 15 amino acids long. Germline V CDR1 and CDR2: SEHNR, FQNEAQ (reference sequence). The CDR3 here is CASSPSQGSTYEQYF. The CDR3 DNA follows: TGTGCCAGCAGCCCAAGCCAAGGCAGCACCTACGAGCAGTACTTC.

This clonotype was seen once. V usage is TRBV5-6 and J usage is TRBJ2-7; 9 bases fit TRBD1. The CDR3 totals 16 residues. Per germline, CDR1 SGHDT and CDR2 YYEEEE. V shed 3 bases, J shed 1 base, and the junction held 8 bases outside the gene matches. The DNA of the CDR3 is TGTGCCAGCAGCTCCGCCACAGGACAGGGGTCCTACGAGCAGTACTTC. Protein: CASSSATGQGSYEQYF. The full variable domain, in which reference TRBV5-6 and TRBJ2-7 provide the parts outside the CDR3, is DAGVTQSPTHLIKTRGQQVTLRCSPKSGHDTVSWYQQALGQGPQFIFQYYEEEERQRGNFPDRFSGHQFPNYSSELNVNALLLGDSALYLCASSSATGQGSYEQYFGPGTRLTVT.

The chain uses TRBV11-3 and TRBJ2-3, with no clear D. The CDR3 is 16 residues long. Between the trimmed V and J ends, which lost 5 bases and 6 bases, there was a span of 21 bases. Per the germline V gene, CDR1 is SGHNT and CDR2 is YENEEA. The CDR3, as DNA: TGTGCCAGCAGCATGGGCCCCGACTTGAGCTTGGATACGCAGTATTTT. Its protein product is CASSMGPDLSLDTQYF.

The genes are TRBV19 and TRBJ1-1, with D unresolved. This CDR3 spans 13 amino acids. Trimming left V 7 bases short and J 5 bases short, with 14 bases between. Germline CDR1 reads LNHDA; CDR2 reads SQIVND (reference sequence). The CDR3, as DNA: TGTGCCAGTACTATTTCGCGTAGGACTGAAGCTTTCTTT. It yields the protein CASTISRRTEAFF.

The chain carries TRBV20-1 and TRBJ2-1; D may be TRBD1 (6 bases). The V end lost 4 bases, the J end lost 3 bases, and 10 bases lay between the germline ends. The CDR3 is 13 residues long. Germline CDR1 is DFQATT and CDR2 is SNEGSKA (reference sequence). In nucleotides, the CDR3 is TGCAGTGCTATGGCAGGGGACTACAATGAGCAGTTCTTC. Translation gives CSAMAGDYNEQFF.

The rearrangement joins TRBV20-1 to TRBJ1-1, with D uncertain. The CDR3 extends over 14 amino acids. V was clipped by 6 bases and J by 0 bases, with 14 bases between them. Germline CDR1 DFQATT, CDR2 SNEGSKA (reference sequence). CDR3 bases: TGCAGTGCGCCAGCTGAGGCAATGAACACTGAAGCTTTCTTT. It codes for CSAPAEAMNTEAFF.

This clonotype was recorded only once. V gene TRBV10-3 combines with J gene TRBJ1-5, with 9 bases identical to TRBD1. Germline V lookup: CDR1 ENHRY, CDR2 SYGVKD. Trimming at V came to 2 bases and at J to 4 bases, leaving 0 bases not matched to a gene. The CDR3 loop spans 14 amino acids. The CDR3 sequence: CAISEGTGNQPQHF. CDR3 DNA: TGTGCCATCAGTGAGGGGACAGGGAATCAGCCCCAGCATTTT.

This sequence joins TRBV25-1 and TRBJ2-6; no reliable D call. The CDR3 totals 13 residues. Between the trimmed V and J ends, which lost 11 bases and 1 base, there was a span of 9 bases. CDR1 is MGHDK and CDR2 is SYGVNS in the germline V gene. The CDR3 region is CACMGSGANVLTF. CDR3 nucleotides: TGTGCCTGCATGGGGTCTGGGGCCAACGTCCTGACTTTC.

The gene calls are TRBV18 and TRBJ1-1, with 10 bases fitting TRBD1. V lost 4 bases, J lost 4 bases, and 9 bases stayed unmatched. This CDR3 contains 16 residues. Germline V gene sequence: CDR1 KGHSH, CDR2 LQKENI. The CDR3 DNA reads as TGTGCCAGCTCACTCGGGACAGGGGTTTTGGTCACTGAAGCTTTCTTT. It is translated as CASSLGTGVLVTEAFF.

The CDR3 reads CSVSNEQFF. The CDR3 DNA sequence: TGCAGCGTTTCCAATGAGCAGTTCTTC. V is TRBV29-1 and J is TRBJ2-1; D is unresolved. Germline V gene data show CDR1 as SQVTM and CDR2 as ANQGSEA. The CDR3 spans 9 residues. The V end was cut by 5 bases, the J end by 6 bases, with 2 bases between.

V is TRBV9 and J is TRBJ2-2; the D call may be TRBD1 or TRBD2 (5 bases each). Trimming cost V 5 bases and J 1 base, with 12 bases left between them. From germline, CDR1 is SGDLS and CDR2 YYNGEE. This CDR3 comprises 15 residues. The CDR3 loop is CASRTGTQNTGELFF. The CDR3 DNA reads TGTGCCAGCAGGACCGGGACGCAGAACACCGGGGAGCTGTTTTTT.

V gene TRBV7-9 combines with J gene TRBJ1-4, with 7 bases that match TRBD1. This CDR3 has 14 amino acids. With V trimmed by 4 bases and J by 8 bases, 7 bases remained unmatched. Germline CDR1 reads SEHNR; CDR2 reads FQNEAQ (reference sequence). This chain's CDR3 is CASSSFRDSEKLFF. The CDR3 DNA follows: TGTGCCAGCAGCTCATTCCGGGACAGCGAAAAACTGTTTTTT. Full variable domain (outside the CDR3, taken from reference TRBV7-9 and TRBJ1-4): DTGVSQNPRHKITKRGQNVTFRCDPISEHNRLYWYRQTLGQGPEFLTYFQNEAQLEKSRLLSDRFSAERPKGSFSTLEIQRTEQGDSAMYLCASSSFRDSEKLFFGSGTQLSVL.

The chain recombines TRBV12-3 or TRBV12-4 with TRBJ1-5; D gene unclear. The CDR3 extends over 16 amino acids. Between the trimmed V and J ends, which lost 4 bases and 0 bases, there was a span of 13 bases. CDR3 region: CASSSGRSYSNQPQHF. In DNA, the CDR3 is TGTGCCAGCAGTTCGGGCAGGTCATATAGCAATCAGCCCCAGCATTTT.

In nucleotides, the CDR3 is TGCAGTGCCGACCCCGCTAGCGGGAGGTCGGGTGAGCAGTTCTTC. This encodes CSADPASGRSGEQFF. The rearrangement uses TRBV20-1 and TRBJ2-1; TRBD2 matches at 11 bases. Trimming cost V 6 bases and J 9 bases; bases outside gene matches: 13. CDR3 length equals 15 residues. Germline values: CDR1 DFQATT, CDR2 SNEGSKA (reference sequence).

The chain carries TRBV20-1 and TRBJ1-2; no definite D call. This CDR3 comprises 13 residues. Germline CDR1 DFQATT, CDR2 SNEGSKA (reference sequence). V was cut by 6 bases and J by 4 bases, with 15 bases left in between. The CDR3: CSAHELQAYGYTF. In nucleotides, the CDR3 is TGCAGTGCCCACGAACTGCAGGCCTATGGCTACACCTTC.

CDR3 region: CASSSGRRDLTYEQYF. For the CDR3, the DNA is TGTGCCAGTAGTAGCGGGAGAAGAGACCTAACCTACGAGCAGTACTTC. The rearrangement links TRBV19 to TRBJ2-7; 7 nucleotides align to TRBD2. V trimming: 4 bases; J trimming: 2 bases; junction bases outside the gene matches: 11. CDR1 and CDR2 (germline): LNHDA, SQIVND (reference sequence). The CDR3 extends over 16 amino acids.

The chain carries TRBV20-1 and TRBJ1-1; no clear D gene. Germline V gene lookup returns CDR1 DFQATT and CDR2 SNEGSKA (reference sequence). Deletions cut 1 base from V and 3 bases from J, with 12 bases between. The CDR3 totals 14 residues. CDR3 nucleotide sequence: TGCAGTGCTAGAGTCCGGACCCATTACACTGAAGCTTTCTTT. It encodes CSARVRTHYTEAFF.